The entry below gives a single T cell receptor (beta chain) sequence along with its context. Its antigen is unknown. The data were taken from a study of cytomegalovirus exposure and HLA in healthy donors. Study-wide results and caveats: Reportedly, a later analysis found an Asian-associated ancestry cluster had fewer N-insertions than the roughly 670-donor mean. Indistinguishable V segments such as TRBV6-2 and TRBV6-3 were excluded. Analyses of presence/absence relied on an assumption of roughly uniform sequencing depth across donors. Previously analyzed data showed that most TCR beta V segments were productive at a frequency of about 87% or about 30%.

The CDR3 is 12 amino acids. In germline, CDR1 is SGHVS, CDR2 FQNEAQ. V lost 3 bases and J lost 15; bases outside the gene matches: 8. With 60 Vbeta and 13 Jbeta primers, the PCR was carried out. The data were produced by immunoSEQ multiplex PCR, yet TCRdb's version contains in-frame clones alone and is incomplete. This sample's table reports over 55,000 clones. V gene TRBV7-8 combines with J gene TRBJ2-1, with 7 bases identical to TRBD2. The source of this sequence is a male donor in good health and CMV-seronegative. What was sequenced was PBMCs. CDR3 sequence: CASSLWEGLPFF. For the CDR3, the DNA is TGTGCCAGCAGCTTGTGGGAGGGCCTACCGTTCTTC.